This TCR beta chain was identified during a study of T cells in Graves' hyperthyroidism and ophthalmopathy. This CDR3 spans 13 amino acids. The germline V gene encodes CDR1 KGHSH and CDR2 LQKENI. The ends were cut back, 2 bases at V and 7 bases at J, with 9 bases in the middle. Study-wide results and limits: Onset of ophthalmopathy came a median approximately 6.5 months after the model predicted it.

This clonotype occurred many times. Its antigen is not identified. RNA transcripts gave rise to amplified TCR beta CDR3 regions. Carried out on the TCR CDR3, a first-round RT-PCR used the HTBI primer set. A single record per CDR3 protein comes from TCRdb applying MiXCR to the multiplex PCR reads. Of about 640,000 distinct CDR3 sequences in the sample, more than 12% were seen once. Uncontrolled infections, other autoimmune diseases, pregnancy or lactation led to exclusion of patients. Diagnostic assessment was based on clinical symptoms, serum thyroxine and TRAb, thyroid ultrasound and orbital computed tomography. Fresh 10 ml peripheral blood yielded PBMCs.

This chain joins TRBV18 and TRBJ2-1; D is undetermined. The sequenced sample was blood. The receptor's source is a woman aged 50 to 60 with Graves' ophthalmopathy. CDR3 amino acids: CASSPSQINEQFF. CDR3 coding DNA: TGTGCCAGCTCACCAAGCCAGATTAATGAGCAGTTCTTC.